A single sample is the source of the 8 T cell receptor beta chains below, sequenced in a study of Ad26.COV2.S vaccination and SARS-CoV-2 variants. Assay: immunoSEQ multiplex PCR; the TCRdb copy retains only in-frame clones and omits some. The sample lists roughly 180,000 clones; roughly 87% were seen once. The specimen was peripheral blood, collected after recovery from COVID-19. The receptor source for this set is a human donor who had recovered from COVID-19.

This chain uses TRBV2 with TRBJ2-2; TRBD2 matches 12 bases. Germline CDR1 reads SNHLY; CDR2 reads FYNNEI. This CDR3 has 17 amino acids. The J segment lost 7 bases and the V segment lost 6 bases, leaving 12 bases of the junction unmatched. CDR3 DNA: TGTGCCAGCAGCCTCCGGCTAGCGGGAGGGCCAGGCGGGGAGCTGTTTTTT. Amino acids: CASSLRLAGGPGGELFF.

The J gene is TRBJ1-2, the V gene TRBV3-1 (or the pseudogene TRBV3-2), with 7 bases matching TRBD1. The length of the CDR3 is 20 residues. J lost 5 bases, V lost 0 bases, and 21 bases had no gene match. CDR1 LGHDT and CDR2 YNNKEL come from the germline V gene (reference sequence). CDR3 nucleotide sequence: TGTGCCAGCAGCCAAGATCTCCCAGAATCTAGGGACAGCTTTTCGTATGGCTACACCTTC. Translation: CASSQDLPESRDSFSYGYTF.

The V and J genes are TRBV6-6 and TRBJ2-3; no definite D call. The germline V gene has CDR1 MNHNY and CDR2 SVGAGI (reference sequence). V lost 5 bases to trimming and J lost 0 bases, with 9 bases between them. The CDR3 extends over 14 amino acids. The CDR3 DNA is TGTGCCAGCAGTCCGACGGGTAGCACAGATACGCAGTATTTT. Encoded protein: CASSPTGSTDTQYF.

The rearrangement joins TRBV25-1 to TRBJ1-2; D remains unclear. Germline V gene sequence: CDR1 MGHDK, CDR2 SYGVNS. V dropped 4 bases and J dropped 0 bases, with 9 bases sitting between them. The CDR3 has 14 residues. CDR3 nucleotide sequence: TGTGCCAGCAGTGTATCCGGATCTAACTATGGCTACACCTTC. Translating gives CASSVSGSNYGYTF.

The chain carries TRBV24-1 and TRBJ2-3; D is unresolved. CDR3 length equals 12 residues. V lost 5 bases and J 3 bases, leaving 5 bases between the germline ends. Per germline, CDR1 KGHDR and CDR2 SFDVKD. CDR3 in amino acids: CATSVGTDTQYF. In nucleotides, the CDR3 is TGTGCCACCAGTGTTGGGACAGATACGCAGTATTTT.

This rearrangement joins TRBV4-1 to TRBJ2-1, with TRBD2 matching 9 bases. V dropped 0 bases and J dropped 0; count of bases not matched to a gene: 9. Germline CDR1 and CDR2: MGHRA and YSYEKL. There are 19 residues in the CDR3. CDR3 sequence: CASSQDRTSERGSYNEQFF. Here the CDR3 DNA reads TGCGCCAGCAGCCAAGATAGGACTAGCGAGAGGGGCTCCTACAATGAGCAGTTCTTC.

The chain carries TRBV29-1 and TRBJ2-5; no definite D call. This CDR3 region has 10 residues. The V gene's germline CDR1 is SQVTM and CDR2 ANQGSEA. The ends were cut back, 6 bases at V and 10 bases at J, with 12 bases in the middle. The CDR3 DNA is TGCAGCGTCCTAATGGATCTCCAGTACTTC. Its translation is CSVLMDLQYF.

A note on this clone: Other DNA variants within this sample encode the same CDR3. CDR3 in DNA: TGCGCCAGCAGCCTAGGGGGCAGCTATGGCTACACCTTC. Residues: CASSLGGSYGYTF. This sequence joins TRBV4-1 and TRBJ1-2, with 7 bases identical to TRBD1. CDR1 and CDR2 from the germline V gene are MGHRA and YSYEKL. V trimming: 4 bases; J trimming: 4 bases; junction bases outside the gene matches: 3. The CDR3 runs to 13 residues.